The 19 T cell receptor beta chains in this list originate from one sample, sequenced in a study of OX40 agonist ivuxolimab in advanced cancers. Repertoires were generated with immunoSEQ multiplex PCR, while TCRdb's copy carries only in-frame clones and drops some. The sample gives tens of thousands of clones, 75% to 90% of which show up once; under 3.5% is in the top ten. The starting material was CD4+ or CD8+ T cells sorted from blood, obtained in a trial of the OX40 agonist ivuxolimab. These receptors were collected from an adult with an advanced solid tumor such as melanoma, head and neck, liver or kidney cancer.

Turning to this clone: One end of the junction varies from germline; a read error may be responsible. V is TRBV28 and J is TRBJ2-7; perhaps TRBD1 as D (5 bases). The germline V gene encodes CDR1 MDHEN and CDR2 SYDVKM. This CDR3 is built from 14 residues. CDR3 bases: TGTGCCAGCAGTTTAATATGGGGCTCCTACGGGCAGTACTTC. It yields the protein CASSLIWGSYGQYF.

The genes are TRBV5-5 and TRBJ2-7, with no clear D. The CDR3 extends over 11 amino acids. Germline V lookup: CDR1 SGHKS, CDR2 YYEKEE (reference sequence). Trimming shortened V by 3 bases and J by 7 bases, and 8 bases separated the two germline ends. The CDR3 is CASSSSREQYV. The CDR3 nucleotides read TGTGCCAGCAGCTCGTCGAGGGAGCAGTACGTC.

The chain links TRBV2 to TRBJ1-6, with D perhaps TRBD1 (6 bases). Germline V gene sequence: CDR1 SNHLY, CDR2 FYNNEI. The V end was cut by 0 bases, the J end by 10 bases, with 13 bases between. The CDR3 runs to 15 residues. CDR3 amino acids: CASSEAGGLGSPLHF. As DNA, the CDR3 is TGTGCCAGCAGTGAAGCGGGGGGGCTGGGATCACCCCTCCACTTT.

The J gene is TRBJ1-4, the V gene TRBV2; a possible D gene is TRBD1 (6 bases). Trimming cost V 0 bases and J 0 bases, with 14 bases left between them. Germline V gene sequence: CDR1 SNHLY, CDR2 FYNNEI. The CDR3 is 18 amino acids. CDR3 nucleotides: TGTGCCAGCAGTGAAGCGGGGGCAGGCCTTGCAACTAATGAAAAACTGTTTTTT. It codes for CASSEAGAGLATNEKLFF.

The chain combines TRBV7-9 with TRBJ1-5, with 7 bases matching TRBD1. Trimming cost V 0 bases and J 7 bases; bases outside gene matches: 6. Germline CDR1 is SEHNR and CDR2 is FQNEAQ (reference sequence). This CDR3 comprises 15 residues. CDR3 region: CASSLAWDSSQPQHF. The CDR3 DNA is TGTGCCAGCAGCTTAGCGTGGGACAGTTCACAGCCCCAGCATTTT.

The chain joins TRBV19 to TRBJ2-2, with a possible D match to TRBD1 (6 bases). Germline loops: CDR1 LNHDA, CDR2 SQIVND (reference sequence). Trimming took off 5 bases at V and 0 bases at J, with 10 bases between the two ends. The length of the CDR3 is 15 residues. The CDR3 DNA is TGTGCCAGTAGTGGGGGCAGAGCGAACACCGGGGAGCTGTTTTTT. Translating it yields CASSGGRANTGELFF. Filled out from reference TRBV19 and TRBJ2-2, the complete variable domain reads DGGITQSPKYLFRKEGQNVTLSCEQNLNHDAMYWYRQDPGQGLRLIYYSQIVNDFQKGDIAEGYSVSREKKESFPLTVTSAQKNPTAFYLCASSGGRANTGELFFGEGSRLTVL.

This clone was recorded a few times. The chain combines TRBV9 with TRBJ2-1; D remains ambiguous. Trimming removed 7 bases from V and 5 bases from J, with 13 bases in between. CDR1 SGDLS and CDR2 YYNGEE come from the germline V gene. The CDR3 is 13 residues long. The CDR3 spells CASSNSAHNEQFF. The CDR3 DNA sequence: TGTGCCAGCTCGAATTCGGCACACAATGAGCAGTTCTTC.

The genes are TRBV11-2 and TRBJ2-1; a weak D match, TRBD1 (6 bases). Looked up from germline, CDR1 is SGHAT and CDR2 is FQNNGV. The V gene lost 8 bases and the J gene lost 3 bases, with 8 bases spanning the gap. The CDR3 contains 12 residues. CDR3 sequence reads: CASGRGYNEQFF. CDR3 DNA: TGTGCCAGCGGCAGGGGCTACAATGAGCAGTTCTTC.

This chain uses TRBV10-2 with TRBJ2-3, with 10 bases identical to TRBD2. From germline, CDR1 is WSHSY and CDR2 SAAADI. The length of the CDR3 is 17 residues. Losses at the gene ends were 3 bases for V and 2 bases for J; bases not matched to a gene: 8. CDR3 residues: CASSDYPTSGYTDTQYF. In DNA, the CDR3 is TGCGCCAGCAGTGACTACCCGACTAGCGGGTACACAGATACGCAGTATTTT.

V is TRBV18 and J is TRBJ2-5; D unresolved. V was pared by 2 bases and J by 0 bases, with 7 bases between. Germline-derived CDR1 and CDR2 are KGHSH and LQKENI. This CDR3 is 14 amino acids long. The CDR3 bases are TGTGCCAGCTCACCAAGAACCAACCAAGAGACCCAGTACTTC. Its protein product is CASSPRTNQETQYF. Full variable domain (remainder filled in from reference TRBV18 and TRBJ2-5): NAGVMQNPRHLVRRRGQEARLRCSPMKGHSHVYWYRQLPEEGLKFMVYLQKENIIDESGMPKERFSAEFPKEGPSILRIQQVVRGDSAAYFCASSPRTNQETQYFGPGTRLLVL.

V and J are TRBV5-4 and TRBJ2-7; no firm D call. The CDR3 spans 13 residues. Germline V gene data show CDR1 as SGHNT and CDR2 as YYREEE (reference sequence). V was clipped by 0 bases and J by 5 bases, with 9 bases between them. CDR3 residues: CASSLEPLHEQYF. In nucleotides, the CDR3 is TGTGCCAGCAGCTTGGAACCGCTCCACGAGCAGTACTTC.

This clone occurred once. CDR3 region: CASSLDEGSYNEQFF. Written as DNA, the CDR3 is TGTGCCAGCAGCTTAGACGAGGGCTCTTACAATGAGCAGTTCTTC. V usage is TRBV7-2 and J usage is TRBJ2-1, with a tentative D call TRBD2 (5 bases). V shed 1 base and J shed 4 bases, with 11 bases lying between them. There are 15 residues in the CDR3. CDR1 is SGHTA, CDR2 FQGNSA, per germline.

Here the CDR3 reads CASSIASGGAYNEQFF. The CDR3 DNA reads TGTGCCAGTAGTATAGCTAGCGGGGGGGCCTACAATGAGCAGTTCTTC. The chain employs TRBV19 and TRBJ2-1; 12 nucleotides agree with TRBD2. V lost 1 base and J lost 2; bases outside the gene matches: 0. Per germline, CDR1 LNHDA and CDR2 SQIVND (reference sequence). The CDR3 sequence is 16 residues long.

The J gene is TRBJ2-3, the V gene TRBV4-2, with TRBD2 matching 7 bases. V lost 1 base to trimming and J lost 6 bases; unmatched junction nucleotides: 7. Germline CDR1 and CDR2: LGHNA and YNFKEQ. The CDR3 contains 15 residues. In nucleotides, the CDR3 is TGTGCCAGCAGCCAAGTGTCTAGCGGTGGGGATACGCAGTATTTT. As protein: CASSQVSSGGDTQYF.

This rearrangement joins TRBV30 to TRBJ1-3, with unresolved D. There are 15 residues in the CDR3. CDR1 and CDR2 from the germline V gene are GTSNPN and SVGIG (reference sequence). The ends were cut back, 2 bases at V and 0 bases at J, with 11 bases in the middle. DNA for the CDR3: TGTGCCTGGAGTAAGGACCGCTACTCTGGAAACACCATATATTTT. It codes for CAWSKDRYSGNTIYF.

The chain is built from TRBV10-2 and TRBJ2-7; perhaps TRBD1 as D (6 bases). The germline V gene has CDR1 WSHSY and CDR2 SAAADI. There are 13 residues in the CDR3. Trimming took off 3 bases at V and 7 bases at J, with 13 bases between the two ends. The CDR3 nucleotides read TGCGCCAGCAGTGAACTGGGGGCAGGTGAGCAGTACTTC. Encoded protein: CASSELGAGEQYF.

The chain recombines TRBV5-6 with TRBJ1-1; 9 positions agree with TRBD1. The CDR3 has 13 residues. Trimming took 3 bases from V and 4 from J; bases not matched to a gene: 1. The germline gives CDR1 SGHDT, CDR2 YYEEEE. For the CDR3, the DNA is TGTGCCAGCAGCTACAGGGGGCTCACTGAAGCTTTCTTT. It specifies CASSYRGLTEAFF.

This clone was detected a few times. V gene TRBV9 combines with J gene TRBJ2-3; the D gene is possibly TRBD1 (5 bases). The CDR3 has 15 residues. CDR1 and CDR2 (germline): SGDLS, YYNGEE. V was shortened by 1 base and J by 4 bases, with 13 bases between the two germline ends. CDR3 sequence (DNA): TGTGCCAGCAGCGTACAACCGACAGACGCAGATACGCAGTATTTT. Protein: CASSVQPTDADTQYF.

This chain links TRBV5-1 with TRBJ2-4; no clear D gene. There are 16 residues in the CDR3. Germline CDR1 reads SGHRS; CDR2 reads YFSETQ. V lost 0 bases to trimming and J lost 0 bases, with 10 bases between them. This chain's CDR3 is CASSLGVELAKNIQYF. CDR3 DNA: TGCGCCAGCAGCTTGGGGGTTGAGCTAGCCAAAAACATTCAGTACTTC.